This passage covers 5 T cell receptor beta chains from one sample sequenced in a study of molecular identifiers for immune sequencing clone quantification. Via MiXCR, TCRdb re-called the PCR reads, giving one row per CDR3 protein. This sample has some 580,000 distinct CDR3 sequences; around 25% occur once, and the top ten carry around 0.78%. The sample consisted of naive CD8+ T cells from blood, with Jurkat cell RNA spiked in. Subset reported: FACS-sorted CD8+CD4-CCR7+CD45RA+ naive T cells. All receptors come from a human donor in good health. Some libraries in this study had Jurkat cell RNA spiked in.

This clonotype showed up just a few times. This chain uses TRBV27 with TRBJ2-7, with D possibly being TRBD2 (6 bases). The V end was cut by 3 bases, the J end by 7 bases, with 22 bases between. Germline assignment: CDR1 MNHEY and CDR2 SMNVEV (reference sequence). The CDR3 contains 16 residues. CDR3 DNA sequence: TGTGCCAGCAGTTTGATGGGGGACCCAGCGGGCGGGGAGCAGTACTTC. This gives the protein CASSLMGDPAGGEQYF.

This clonotype has ten or more counts. This chain links TRBV7-8 with TRBJ1-4; 7 nucleotides line up with TRBD1. V was pared by 5 bases and J by 3 bases, with 12 bases of the junction left unmatched. Germline CDR1 SGHVS, CDR2 FQNEAQ. The CDR3 loop spans 17 amino acids. As DNA, the CDR3 is TGTGCCAGCAGCGATGGCCCCGGGACAGCCTCTAATGAAAAACTGTTTTTT. This sequence encodes CASSDGPGTASNEKLFF.

For this clonotype: This may stem from a read error, because a much larger clone lies one nucleotide away. Here the CDR3 omits its conserved ending phenylalanine or tryptophan, so a read error is the likely source. The chain joins TRBV7-6 to TRBJ2-5; a weak D match, TRBD1 (5 bases). This CDR3 has 15 amino acids. Deletions cut 5 bases from V and 2 bases from J, with 15 bases between. CDR1 and CDR2 (germline): SGHVS, FNYEAQ. The chain's CDR3 is CASSRPQARQETQYS. DNA of the CDR3: TGTGCCAGCAGCCGCCCACAGGCAAGGCAAGAGACCCAGTACTCC.

Turning to this clonotype: One end of the junction does not line up with germline, which may come from a read error. The chain employs TRBV6-6 and TRBJ2-7; unclear D gene. The CDR3 runs 15 residues. In germline, CDR1 is MNHNY, CDR2 SVGAGI (reference sequence). Written as DNA, the CDR3 is TGTACCAGCAGTTACTCGGACGGTCAGTCTTACGAGCAGTACTTC. Translated: CTSSYSDGQSYEQYF.

V and J are TRBV7-6 and TRBJ2-7; no reliable D call. Trimming pared 2 bases from V and 7 bases from J, leaving 12 bases between. Germline V CDR1 and CDR2: SGHVS, FNYEAQ. This CDR3 has 13 amino acids. CDR3 nucleotide sequence: TGTGCCAGCAGCTTATTATCACAATCGGAGCAGTACTTC. Residues: CASSLLSQSEQYF. The variable domain in full, completed from reference TRBV7-6 and TRBJ2-7, reads GAGVSQSPRYKVTKRGQDVALRCDPISGHVSLYWYRQALGQGPEFLTYFNYEAQQDKSGLPNDRFSAERPEGSISTLTIQRTEQRDSAMYRCASSLLSQSEQYFGPGTRLTVT.